Presented here are 21 T cell receptor beta chains from one specimen sequenced in a study of radiotherapy plus CTLA-4 blockade in lung cancer. This table comes from immunoSEQ multiplex PCR, and its TCRdb copy is limited to in-frame clones, with some not included. The sample has 20,000 or so clones; approximately 85% are singletons. Source: peripheral blood, taken from a patient treated with radiotherapy plus ipilimumab. These receptors all come from a human donor with non-small cell lung cancer whose response to radiotherapy plus ipilimumab could not be evaluated.

This chain uses TRBV6-6 with TRBJ2-3; TRBD2 is a possible D gene (5 bases). The CDR3 is 13 residues long. Germline V gene sequence: CDR1 MNHNY, CDR2 SVGAGI (reference sequence). The V and J ends lost 2 bases and 3 bases respectively, with 6 bases between them. CDR3 amino acids: CASSYRGTDTQYF. CDR3 nucleotides: TGTGCCAGCAGTTACCGAGGGACAGATACGCAGTATTTT.

V gene TRBV29-1 combines with J gene TRBJ1-1, with a weak D call TRBD1 (6 bases). Germline CDR1 and CDR2: SQVTM and ANQGSEA. The length of the CDR3 is 14 residues. V shed 3 bases and J shed 2 bases, with 13 bases lying between them. This chain's CDR3 is CSVEAMTGNTEAFF. CDR3 sequence (DNA): TGCAGCGTTGAGGCAATGACAGGCAACACTGAAGCTTTCTTT.

This sequence joins TRBV27 and TRBJ2-7; D might be TRBD2 (5 bases). The germline V gene has CDR1 MNHEY and CDR2 SMNVEV (reference sequence). The CDR3 has 12 amino acids. Trimming cost V 3 bases and J 4 bases, with 7 bases left between them. DNA of the CDR3: TGTGCCAGCAGTTTCCGGGGATACGAGCAGTACTTC. Protein sequence: CASSFRGYEQYF.

The chain recombines TRBV27 with TRBJ2-4; possible D gene TRBD2, 5 bases. V was shortened by 5 bases and J by 7 bases, with 18 bases between the two germline ends. CDR3 size: 15 residues. Germline V lookup: CDR1 MNHEY, CDR2 SMNVEV (reference sequence). CDR3 residues: CASSEITGISNIQYF. In nucleotides, the CDR3 is TGTGCCAGCAGTGAAATAACCGGGATCAGCAACATTCAGTACTTC.

This chain joins TRBV7-9 and TRBJ2-1; TRBD2 agrees at 14 bases. Per germline, CDR1 SEHNR and CDR2 FQNEAQ (reference sequence). V shed 2 bases and J 10 bases; nucleotides not matched to a gene: 16. This CDR3 contains 19 residues. CDR3 bases: TGTGCCAGCAGCTTAACAGGAGCGAAACTGGGACTAGCGGGAGTGGAGCAGTTCTTC. This translates into CASSLTGAKLGLAGVEQFF.

J is TRBJ2-2 and V is TRBV9; possible D gene TRBD2, 6 bases. Trimming stripped 2 bases from V and 6 bases from J, with 11 bases between. Germline V gives CDR1 SGDLS, CDR2 YYNGEE. This CDR3 region has 14 residues. CDR3: CASSVGLEAGELFF. As DNA, the CDR3 is TGTGCCAGCAGCGTGGGACTCGAGGCCGGGGAGCTGTTTTTT.

This clone showed up just once. This chain joins TRBV5-1 and TRBJ2-5; 8 bases map to TRBD2. The V segment lost 4 bases and the J segment 4 bases; nucleotides outside the gene matches: 15. The CDR3 loop spans 17 amino acids. Germline CDR1 SGHRS, CDR2 YFSETQ. The CDR3 coding sequence is TGCGCCAGCAGCGAAACTACTAGCGGTCATGGGGGAGAGACCCAGTACTTC. Its translation is CASSETTSGHGGETQYF. Full variable domain (missing parts from reference TRBV5-1 and TRBJ2-5): KAGVTQTPRYLIKTRGQQVTLSCSPISGHRSVSWYQQTPGQGLQFLFEYFSETQRNKGNFPGRFSGRQFSNSRSEMNVSTLELGDSALYLCASSETTSGHGGETQYFGPGTRLLVL.

The V and J genes are TRBV21-1 and TRBJ2-5; TRBD1, the D gene given by the table, was not confirmed from the DNA. TRBV21-1 represents a pseudogene. The CDR3 extends over 16 amino acids. The DNA of the CDR3 is TGTGCCAGCAGCCAGGGGTTCCCCCTGAGCCAAGAGACCCAGTACTTC. Its translation is CASSQGFPLSQETQYF.

V gene TRBV19 combines with J gene TRBJ2-1; TRBD2 matches at 8 bases. Trimming removed 6 bases from V and 7 bases from J; junction bases left unmatched: 5. The CDR3 sequence is 13 residues long. CDR1 LNHDA and CDR2 SQIVND come from the germline V gene (reference sequence). In DNA, the CDR3 is TGTGCCAGTAGCAGCGGGAGTCGTAATGAGCAGTTCTTC. The encoded protein is CASSSGSRNEQFF.

This clone was found a few times. The rearrangement links TRBV5-8 to TRBJ2-2; the match to TRBD1 covers 8 bases. Germline CDR1 SGHTS, CDR2 YDEGEE. The CDR3 extends over 15 amino acids. V lost 1 base, J lost 6 bases, and 5 bases stayed unmatched. This chain's CDR3 is CASSLRQGFSGELFF. DNA for the CDR3: TGTGCCAGCAGCTTGCGACAGGGGTTTTCCGGGGAGCTGTTTTTT.

In DNA form, the CDR3 reads TGTGCCAGCAGCTTAACAGGGGTGGTGTTTTTT. Translation gives CASSLTGVVFF. The chain uses TRBV11-2 and TRBJ1-4; 7 nucleotides align to TRBD1. From germline, CDR1 is SGHAT and CDR2 FQNNGV. With 2 bases clipped from V and 15 bases from J, the junction kept 3 bases outside the gene matches. CDR3 length equals 11 residues. Drawing the rest from reference TRBV11-2 and TRBJ1-4, the complete variable domain is EAGVAQSPRYKIIEKRQSVAFWCNPISGHATLYWYQQILGQGPKLLIQFQNNGVVDDSQLPKDRFSAERLKGVDSTLKIQPAKLEDSAVYLCASSLTGVVFFGSGTQLSVL.

The V call is TRBV7-9, the J call TRBJ2-5; the D gene is possibly TRBD1 (6 bases). The germline V gene encodes CDR1 SEHNR and CDR2 FQNEAQ (reference sequence). Trimming pared 2 bases from V and 1 base from J, leaving 17 bases between. The CDR3 sequence is 17 residues long. CDR3 coding DNA: TGTGCCAGCAGCTTACCCCCCACAGGGCTTGGCCAAGAGACCCAGTACTTC. This translates into CASSLPPTGLGQETQYF.

This clone has a handful of counts. This rearrangement joins TRBV5-4 to TRBJ2-6; D is possibly TRBD2 (6 bases). Germline-derived CDR1 and CDR2 are SGHNT and YYREEE (reference sequence). This CDR3 is built from 15 residues. Trimming pared 5 bases from V and 4 bases from J, leaving 13 bases between. The CDR3 DNA sequence: TGTGCCAGCAGTGCGGGGTCGGGAGGGGCCAACGTCCTGACTTTC. Its translation: CASSAGSGGANVLTF.

The rearrangement joins TRBV5-6 to TRBJ1-2; D gene unclear. V lost 4 bases and J lost 3, with 13 bases in between. The length of the CDR3 is 14 residues. Germline loops: CDR1 SGHDT, CDR2 YYEEEE. The CDR3 nucleotides are TGTGCCAGCAGCCTAGGAGGGTGGGACTATGGCTACACCTTC. Translated: CASSLGGWDYGYTF.

This clone occurred once. This chain joins TRBV7-8 and TRBJ1-1, with D unresolved. Deletions cut 5 bases from V and 4 bases from J, with 14 bases between. The CDR3 covers 14 residues. The germline V gene encodes CDR1 SGHVS and CDR2 FQNEAQ. CDR3 DNA: TGTGCCAGCAGCGCTAGAAGGTTGGGCACTGAAGCTTTCTTT. Protein: CASSARRLGTEAFF.

The chain joins TRBV29-1 to TRBJ2-7; TRBD2 aligns across 14 bases. Per germline, CDR1 SQVTM and CDR2 ANQGSEA. The CDR3 contains 16 residues. Germline trimming cut 6 bases from V and 4 bases from J; bases unmatched to any gene: 11. The CDR3 DNA reads TGCAGCGTGGATGGGTTCGGGACTAGCGGGAGTTACGAGCAGTACTTC. As protein: CSVDGFGTSGSYEQYF.

V and J are TRBV5-6 and TRBJ2-7; perhaps TRBD1 as D (6 bases). The V gene lost 4 bases and the J gene lost 6 bases, with 20 bases spanning the gap. The CDR3 is 15 residues long. In germline, CDR1 is SGHDT, CDR2 YYEEEE. Here the CDR3 reads CASSATPTGTREQYF. The CDR3 DNA sequence: TGTGCCAGCAGCGCAACACCAACAGGGACCCGCGAGCAGTACTTC.

This chain uses TRBV10-1 with TRBJ1-2, with D possibly matching TRBD1 (5 bases). The germline gives CDR1 WNHNN, CDR2 SYGVQD (reference sequence). V was clipped by 5 bases and J by 8 bases, with 12 bases between them. This CDR3 is built from 12 residues. The CDR3 DNA is TGCGCCAGCAGTCCAGGGCTAAGCGGCTACACCTTC. This codes for CASSPGLSGYTF.

V and J are TRBV7-9 and TRBJ2-7; D possibly corresponds to TRBD2 (6 bases). This CDR3 has 17 residues. V was pared by 3 bases and J by 0 bases, with 18 bases between. Germline V gene data show CDR1 as SEHNR and CDR2 as FQNEAQ (reference sequence). The CDR3 DNA is TGTGCCAGCAGCTTCGGTGACCCGGCGGGAAGCTCCTACGAGCAGTACTTC. Translating gives CASSFGDPAGSSYEQYF.

The chain has TRBV6-5 and TRBJ1-1; D remains ambiguous. Germline CDR1 is MNHEY and CDR2 is SVGAGI. The V and J ends lost 7 bases and 0 bases respectively, with 12 bases between them. The CDR3 is made up of 14 amino acids. The DNA for the CDR3 is TGTGCCAGCACACAGACGGGAATGAACACTGAAGCTTTCTTT. Protein product: CASTQTGMNTEAFF.

The V and J genes are TRBV11-2 and TRBJ1-3; no clear D gene. Trimming took off 2 bases at V and 0 bases at J, with 11 bases between the two ends. This CDR3 has 16 amino acids. CDR1 and CDR2 (germline): SGHAT, FQNNGV. DNA of the CDR3: TGTGCCAGCAGCTTACGTTCGAGATCCTCTGGAAACACCATATATTTT. It is translated as CASSLRSRSSGNTIYF.